Here is one T cell receptor beta chain with its context. The antigen remains undetermined. The CDR3 is 16 amino acids. The V and J ends lost 4 bases and 3 bases respectively, with 18 bases between them. Germline lookup yields CDR1 MNHEY and CDR2 SVGAGI. Repertoires were generated with immunoSEQ multiplex PCR, while TCRdb's copy carries only in-frame clones and drops some. The sample holds roughly 43,000 clones, about 91% seen once. Patients had blood sampled at baseline and again on cycle 4 day 1 and cycle 7 day 1. The data originate from a study of OX40 agonist ivuxolimab in advanced cancers. Study details: Patients took ivuxolimab, an agonistic anti-OX40 (CD134) antibody. Study-level points and caveats: At 0.1 to 3.0 mg/kg and by week 6, CD4+ and CD8+ T cells in the blood had expanded clonally.

Sequencing used CD4+ or CD8+ T cells sorted from blood, obtained in a trial of the OX40 agonist ivuxolimab. The clonotype comes from an adult with an advanced solid tumor such as melanoma, head and neck, liver or kidney cancer. The rearrangement uses TRBV6-5 and TRBJ1-2, with D possibly TRBD1 on 6 matching bases. In DNA, the CDR3 is TGTGCCAGCAGTTGGATTAAGGACAGTGGGGACTATGGCTACACCTTC. It yields the protein CASSWIKDSGDYGYTF.